This entry lists 21 T cell receptor beta chains sequenced from one sample in a study of T cells in Graves' hyperthyroidism and ophthalmopathy. RNA transcripts yielded amplified TCR beta CDR3 regions. During a first-round RT-PCR of the TCR CDR3, the HTBI primer set was used. TCRdb passed the multiplex PCR reads through MiXCR, listing each CDR3 protein once. The table records around 300,000 distinct CDR3 sequences, 22% of them present only once. Sequenced: blood. These receptors originate from a man aged 30 to 45 with Graves' ophthalmopathy.

The chain has TRBV5-5 and TRBJ2-2; 10 nucleotides align to TRBD2. The J segment lost 6 bases and the V segment lost 4 bases, leaving 6 bases of the junction unmatched. The CDR3 loop spans 15 amino acids. Germline V gene lookup returns CDR1 SGHKS and CDR2 YYEKEE (reference sequence). CDR3 sequence (DNA): TGTGCCAGCAGCCCTAGCGGGAGTGCCCCCGGGGAGCTGTTTTTT. It codes for CASSPSGSAPGELFF.

The CDR3 DNA follows: TGTGCCAGCGAGGACAGGAAAACCTACGAGCAGTACTTC. It codes for CASEDRKTYEQYF. The rearrangement joins TRBV6-1 to TRBJ2-7; 7 bases are shared with TRBD1. CDR3 length: 13 amino acids. The germline gives CDR1 MNHNS, CDR2 SASEGT. Trimming removed 8 bases from V and 2 bases from J; junction bases left unmatched: 6.

This clonotype was recorded many times. The chain uses TRBV20-1 and TRBJ1-1, with TRBD1 matching 8 bases. Germline V lookup: CDR1 DFQATT, CDR2 SNEGSKA (reference sequence). This CDR3 has 13 amino acids. Losses at the gene ends were 5 bases for V and 4 bases for J; bases not matched to a gene: 6. The CDR3 DNA reads TGCAGTGCTCTGTGGACAGGGCGCACTGAAGCTTTCTTT. Its translation: CSALWTGRTEAFF.

The table lists this clonotype with a few counts. The J gene is TRBJ1-1, the V gene TRBV6-2 or TRBV6-3, with D uncertain. The CDR3 is 13 amino acids. CDR1 and CDR2 from the germline V gene are MNHEY and SVGEGT. Trimming left V 7 bases short and J 5 bases short, with 14 bases between. The CDR3 DNA reads as TGTGCCAGCAAAGATAAGAGTCAGACTGAAGCTTTCTTT. Translated: CASKDKSQTEAFF.

Ten or more counts support this clonotype. This rearrangement joins TRBV11-1 to TRBJ1-1; D ambiguous. The CDR3 contains 13 residues. Germline CDR1 and CDR2: SGHAT and FQDESV (reference sequence). With 2 bases removed from V and 1 base from J, the gap between germline ends came to 5 bases. CDR3 sequence: CASSLQANTEAFF. Written as DNA, the CDR3 is TGTGCCAGCAGCTTACAGGCGAACACTGAAGCTTTCTTT. The complete variable domain, with remaining parts taken from reference TRBV11-1 and TRBJ1-1, reads EAEVAQSPRYKITEKSQAVAFWCDPISGHATLYWYRQILGQGPELLVQFQDESVVDDSQLPKDRFSAERLKGVDSTLKIQPAELGDSAMYLCASSLQANTEAFFGQGTRLTVV.

The chain combines TRBV28 with TRBJ2-7, with 7 bases that match TRBD2. The CDR3 is 15 residues long. The J segment lost 5 bases and the V segment lost 3 bases, leaving 10 bases of the junction unmatched. Germline values: CDR1 MDHEN, CDR2 SYDVKM. In DNA form, the CDR3 reads TGTGCCAGCAGTTTGGTCCCTAGCGGCGTGCACGAGCAGTACTTC. Translation: CASSLVPSGVHEQYF.

The rearrangement uses TRBV10-3 and TRBJ2-5; the match to TRBD2 covers 13 bases. CDR3 length: 15 amino acids. The J segment lost 3 bases and the V segment lost 2 bases, leaving 0 bases of the junction unmatched. Per the germline V gene, CDR1 is ENHRY and CDR2 is SYGVKD. Written as DNA, the CDR3 is TGTGCCATCAGTGAGGGACTAGCGGGGGAAGAGACCCAGTACTTC. It is translated as CAISEGLAGEETQYF.

Ten or more counts support this clonotype. The J gene is TRBJ2-1, the V gene TRBV27; tentatively, D is TRBD2 (6 bases). The V and J ends lost 5 bases and 8 bases respectively, with 13 bases between them. The germline CDR1 and CDR2 sequences are MNHEY and SMNVEV (reference sequence). The CDR3 runs to 13 residues. The CDR3 nucleotides read TGTGCCAGCAGTGAGGGACGGAGGGATGAGCAGTTCTTC. It yields the protein CASSEGRRDEQFF.

In this sample, this clonotype turned up many times. This rearrangement joins TRBV5-5 to TRBJ2-3; D call uncertain. V lost 5 bases, J lost 6 bases, and 16 bases lay in between. The CDR3 has 14 residues. Germline values: CDR1 SGHKS, CDR2 YYEKEE (reference sequence). CDR3 region: CASSFGPAQDTQYF. Here the CDR3 DNA reads TGTGCCAGCAGTTTCGGGCCGGCCCAGGATACGCAGTATTTT.

The rearrangement uses TRBV5-6 and TRBJ2-1; 8 positions agree with TRBD1. The length of the CDR3 is 16 residues. The J segment lost 4 bases and the V segment lost 4 bases, leaving 10 bases of the junction unmatched. Germline V lookup: CDR1 SGHDT, CDR2 YYEEEE. The CDR3 loop is CASSPTEGQEYNEQFF. The DNA of the CDR3 is TGTGCCAGCAGCCCCACTGAGGGACAGGAGTACAATGAGCAGTTCTTC. Combining the CDR3 with reference TRBV5-6 and TRBJ2-1 gives the whole variable domain DAGVTQSPTHLIKTRGQQVTLRCSPKSGHDTVSWYQQALGQGPQFIFQYYEEEERQRGNFPDRFSGHQFPNYSSELNVNALLLGDSALYLCASSPTEGQEYNEQFFGPGTRLTVL.

This clonotype was seen only a few times. The rearrangement joins TRBV6-4 to TRBJ1-5; unclear D gene. Germline-derived CDR1 and CDR2 are MRHNA and SNTAGT. Deletions cut 3 bases from V and 3 bases from J, with 6 bases between. The CDR3 totals 13 residues. The DNA of the CDR3 is TGTGCCAGCAGTGAGAAGGACAATCAGCCCCAGCATTTT. It yields the protein CASSEKDNQPQHF.

The table lists this clonotype with a few counts. The chain recombines TRBV15 with TRBJ2-5; TRBD1 is a possible D gene (5 bases). Germline lookup yields CDR1 LNHNV and CDR2 YYDKDF (reference sequence). The CDR3 totals 15 residues. Trimming shortened V by 0 bases and J by 10 bases, and 18 bases separated the two germline ends. CDR3 coding DNA: TGTGCCACCAGCAGAGAAACGGGCAGCCGACAGATCCAGTACTTC. It specifies CATSRETGSRQIQYF.

This chain links TRBV9 with TRBJ1-2; D is possibly TRBD1 (6 bases). Trimming removed 6 bases at V and 4 bases at J, with 10 bases between. The CDR3 has 12 amino acids. Germline CDR1 is SGDLS and CDR2 is YYNGEE. Here the CDR3 reads CASTRDTYGYTF. CDR3 DNA: TGTGCCAGCACCCGGGACACCTATGGCTACACCTTC.

The rearrangement links TRBV11-1 to TRBJ2-3; 16 nucleotides align to TRBD2. This CDR3 has 16 residues. The germline V gene encodes CDR1 SGHAT and CDR2 FQDESV (reference sequence). V gave up 5 bases and J gave up 10 bases; unmatched junction bases: 9. The CDR3 region has the DNA TGTGCCAGCAGCATGAGGGGGACTAGCGGGAGGGCAGCGCAGTATTTT. It is translated as CASSMRGTSGRAAQYF.

The chain recombines TRBV28 with TRBJ2-1; 10 bases match TRBD2. V lost 6 bases to trimming and J lost 8 bases; unmatched junction nucleotides: 19. This CDR3 contains 18 residues. Germline V CDR1 and CDR2: MDHEN, SYDVKM. This CDR3 reads CASSTLLPGTSEYDEQFF. The CDR3 DNA is TGTGCCAGCAGCACACTTCTGCCCGGGACTAGCGAATACGATGAGCAGTTCTTC.

This clonotype was observed a handful of times. The rearrangement joins TRBV2 to TRBJ1-1; perhaps TRBD1 as D (6 bases). V was trimmed by 9 bases and J by 1 base, leaving 15 bases between them. In germline, CDR1 is SNHLY, CDR2 FYNNEI. This CDR3 region has 14 residues. CDR3 in DNA: TGTGCCAGTCAGAGGGGGTTTAGGAACACTGAAGCTTTCTTT. Translating it yields CASQRGFRNTEAFF.

The sample holds many counts of this clonotype. V gene TRBV19 combines with J gene TRBJ2-5; possible D gene TRBD2, 6 bases. Per germline, CDR1 LNHDA and CDR2 SQIVND (reference sequence). The CDR3 extends over 14 amino acids. The ends were cut back, 4 bases at V and 5 bases at J, with 14 bases in the middle. The CDR3 DNA is TGTGCCAGTAGTAGCGGGGATGGAGGGGAGACCCAGTACTTC. Protein sequence: CASSSGDGGETQYF.

This clonotype was recorded many times. The rearrangement links TRBV7-9 to TRBJ2-1; 15 nucleotides align to TRBD2. The germline V gene has CDR1 SEHNR and CDR2 FQNEAQ (reference sequence). The ends lost 5 bases at V and 10 bases at J; junction bases unmatched: 6. The CDR3 runs to 15 residues. The CDR3: CASSPGTSGRMEQFF. The CDR3 DNA follows: TGTGCCAGCAGCCCCGGGACTAGCGGGAGGATGGAGCAGTTCTTC.

This clonotype was counted many times. The rearrangement uses TRBV28 and TRBJ2-5; a weak D match, TRBD1 (6 bases). The V and J ends lost 5 bases and 0 bases respectively, with 10 bases between them. Germline CDR1 MDHEN, CDR2 SYDVKM. The CDR3 length is 14 residues. CDR3 amino acids: CASSDGTYQETQYF. The DNA for the CDR3 is TGTGCCAGCAGTGACGGGACATACCAAGAGACCCAGTACTTC. The whole variable domain, remainder taken from reference TRBV28 and TRBJ2-5, is DVKVTQSSRYLVKRTGEKVFLECVQDMDHENMFWYRQDPGLGLRLIYFSYDVKMKEKGDIPEGYSVSREKKERFSLILESASTNQTSMYLCASSDGTYQETQYFGPGTRLLVL.

Turning to this clonotype: One end of the junction varies from germline; a read error may be responsible. The V gene is TRBV20-1, the J gene TRBJ2-1, with 10 bases identical to TRBD2. The germline gives CDR1 DFQATT, CDR2 SNEGSKA (reference sequence). The CDR3 loop spans 15 amino acids. This chain's CDR3 is CGAPPSGSSYNEQFF. The CDR3 coding sequence is TGCGGTGCTCCACCTAGCGGGAGCTCCTACAATGAGCAGTTCTTC.

This clonotype was counted many times. The rearrangement joins TRBV11-2 to TRBJ2-3; 8 nucleotides align to TRBD2. The V gene's germline CDR1 is SGHAT and CDR2 FQNNGV. V was pared by 0 bases and J by 6 bases, with 8 bases of the junction left unmatched. The CDR3 spans 16 residues. CDR3 loop: CASSLEGSGGPDTQYF. Written as DNA, the CDR3 is TGTGCCAGCAGCTTAGAGGGGAGCGGGGGCCCGGATACGCAGTATTTT. Filled out from reference TRBV11-2 and TRBJ2-3, the complete variable domain reads EAGVAQSPRYKIIEKRQSVAFWCNPISGHATLYWYQQILGQGPKLLIQFQNNGVVDDSQLPKDRFSAERLKGVDSTLKIQPAKLEDSAVYLCASSLEGSGGPDTQYFGPGTRLTVL.